This T cell receptor beta chain was observed in a study of early T cells in non-severe SARS-CoV-2 infection. Study-wide background: The input, bulk RNA from unsorted whole blood, was sequenced, and chains were unpaired.

This clonotype was seen ten or more times. CDR3 length equals 12 residues. Germline lookup yields CDR1 DFQATT and CDR2 SNEGSKA (reference sequence). V gave up 4 bases and J gave up 0 bases, with 5 bases separating them. TCRdb passed the 5' RACE reads through MiXCR, listing each CDR3 protein once. The table lists 50,000 or so distinct CDR3 sequences, 5.6% of them singletons, with about 4.4% in the top ten. The sample was whole blood. The clonotype comes from an adult who was a healthcare worker with PCR-confirmed SARS-CoV-2 infection or an uninfected control (not recorded which). The chain joins TRBV20-1 to TRBJ2-3; D not resolved. CDR3 region: CSATVSTDTQYF. DNA for the CDR3: TGCAGTGCTACTGTTAGCACAGATACGCAGTATTTT.